This T cell receptor (beta chain) was obtained from a study of OX40 agonist ivuxolimab in advanced cancers. In the study overall: The study gave patients intravenous ivuxolimab at 0.01 to 10 mg/kg every 2 weeks. Regarding the study as a whole: Normalized T-cell clonal expansion was also low in some nonresponders.

Germline assignment: CDR1 KGHSH and CDR2 LQKENI. The CDR3 has 13 amino acids. Measured with immunoSEQ multiplex PCR; TCRdb has only the in-frame clones, and not every one. The profile shows 40,000 to 45,000 clones, approximately 80% of them singletons. On this clone: As yet, its antigen is unknown.

The chain uses TRBV18 and TRBJ2-5; maybe TRBD1 (6 bases). The J call may not be correct, given that the DNA end is closer to TRBJ2-7. The clonotype comes from an adult with an advanced solid tumor such as melanoma, head and neck, liver or kidney cancer. This specimen consisted of CD4+ or CD8+ T cells sorted from blood, obtained in a trial of the OX40 agonist ivuxolimab. For the CDR3, the DNA is TGTGCCAGCTCACCCGGACAGTTAAACGAGCAGTACTTC. Its protein product is CASSPGQLNEQYF.